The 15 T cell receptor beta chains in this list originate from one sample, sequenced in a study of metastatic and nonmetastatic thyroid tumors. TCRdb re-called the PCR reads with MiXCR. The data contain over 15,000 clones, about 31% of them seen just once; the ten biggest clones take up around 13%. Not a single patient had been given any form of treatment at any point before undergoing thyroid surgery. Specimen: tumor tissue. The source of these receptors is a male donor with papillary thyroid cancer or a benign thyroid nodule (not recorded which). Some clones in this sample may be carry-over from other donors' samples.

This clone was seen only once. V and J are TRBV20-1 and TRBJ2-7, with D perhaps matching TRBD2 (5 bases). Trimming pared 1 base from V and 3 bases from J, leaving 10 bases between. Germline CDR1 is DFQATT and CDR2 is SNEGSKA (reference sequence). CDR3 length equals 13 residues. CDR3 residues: CSARGRIDYEQYF. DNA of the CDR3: TGCAGTGCTAGAGGGAGGATTGACTACGAGCAGTACTTC.

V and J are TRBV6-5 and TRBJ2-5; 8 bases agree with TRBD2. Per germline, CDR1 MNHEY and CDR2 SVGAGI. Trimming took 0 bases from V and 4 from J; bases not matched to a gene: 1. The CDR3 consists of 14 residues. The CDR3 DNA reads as TGTGCCAGCAGTTACTCGCTAGCGGGAGAGACCCAGTACTTC. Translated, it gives CASSYSLAGETQYF.

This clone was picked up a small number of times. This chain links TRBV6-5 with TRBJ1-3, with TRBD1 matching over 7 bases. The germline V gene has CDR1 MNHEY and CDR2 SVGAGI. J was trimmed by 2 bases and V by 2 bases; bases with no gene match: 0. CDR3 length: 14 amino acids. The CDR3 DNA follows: TGTGCCAGCAGTTACGGGACAGCTGGAAACACCATATATTTT. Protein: CASSYGTAGNTIYF.

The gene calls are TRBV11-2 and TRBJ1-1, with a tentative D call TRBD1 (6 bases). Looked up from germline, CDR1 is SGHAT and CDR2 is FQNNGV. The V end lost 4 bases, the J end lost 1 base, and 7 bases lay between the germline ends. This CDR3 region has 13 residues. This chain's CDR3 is CASSSQGNTEAFF. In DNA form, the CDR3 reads TGTGCCAGCAGCTCACAGGGGAACACTGAAGCTTTCTTT.

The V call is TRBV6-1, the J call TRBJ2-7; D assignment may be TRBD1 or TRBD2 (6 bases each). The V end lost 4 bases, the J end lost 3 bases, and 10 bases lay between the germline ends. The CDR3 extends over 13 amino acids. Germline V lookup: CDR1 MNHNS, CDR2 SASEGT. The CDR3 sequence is CASSVGGGYEQYF. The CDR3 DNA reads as TGTGCCAGCAGTGTGGGGGGCGGCTACGAGCAGTACTTC.

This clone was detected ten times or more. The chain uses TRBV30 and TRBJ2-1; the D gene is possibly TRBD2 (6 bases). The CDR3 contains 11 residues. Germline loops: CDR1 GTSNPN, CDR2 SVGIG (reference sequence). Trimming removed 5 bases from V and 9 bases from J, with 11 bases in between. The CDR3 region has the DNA TGTGCCTGGGGGGGGTGGGGTGAGCAGTTCTTC. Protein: CAWGGWGEQFF.

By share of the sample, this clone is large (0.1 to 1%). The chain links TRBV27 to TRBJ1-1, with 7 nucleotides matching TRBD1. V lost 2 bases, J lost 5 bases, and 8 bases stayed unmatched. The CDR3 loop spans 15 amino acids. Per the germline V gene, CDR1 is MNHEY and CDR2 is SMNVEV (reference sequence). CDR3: CASSLSPSGGTEAFF. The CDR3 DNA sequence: TGTGCCAGCAGTTTAAGCCCTTCAGGGGGGACTGAAGCTTTCTTT.

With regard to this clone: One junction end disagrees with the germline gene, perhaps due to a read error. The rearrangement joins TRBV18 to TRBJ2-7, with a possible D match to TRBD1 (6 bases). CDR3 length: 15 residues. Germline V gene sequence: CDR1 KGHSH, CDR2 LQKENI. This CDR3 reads CASSTPATGVYDQYF. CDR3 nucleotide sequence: TGTGCCAGCTCAACACCGGCGACAGGTGTCTACGATCAGTACTTC.

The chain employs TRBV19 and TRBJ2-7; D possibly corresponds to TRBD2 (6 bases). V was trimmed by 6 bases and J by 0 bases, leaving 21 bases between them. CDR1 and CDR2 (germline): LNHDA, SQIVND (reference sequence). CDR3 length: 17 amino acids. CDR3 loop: CASSPYSSRDFSYEQYF. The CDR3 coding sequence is TGTGCCAGTAGCCCATATTCTTCCAGGGACTTCTCCTACGAGCAGTACTTC.

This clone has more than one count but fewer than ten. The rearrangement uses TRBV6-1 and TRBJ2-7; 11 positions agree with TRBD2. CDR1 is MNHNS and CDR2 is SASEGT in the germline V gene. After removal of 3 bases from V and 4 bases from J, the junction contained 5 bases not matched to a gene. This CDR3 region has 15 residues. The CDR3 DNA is TGTGCCAGCAGTGACTTAGCGGGAGGGCCTTACGAGCAGTACTTC. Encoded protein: CASSDLAGGPYEQYF.

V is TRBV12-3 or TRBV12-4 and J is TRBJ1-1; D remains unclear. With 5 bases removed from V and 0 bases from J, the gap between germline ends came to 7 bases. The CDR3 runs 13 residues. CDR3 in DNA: TGTGCCAGCAGTACGACATTGAACACTGAAGCTTTCTTT. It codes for CASSTTLNTEAFF.

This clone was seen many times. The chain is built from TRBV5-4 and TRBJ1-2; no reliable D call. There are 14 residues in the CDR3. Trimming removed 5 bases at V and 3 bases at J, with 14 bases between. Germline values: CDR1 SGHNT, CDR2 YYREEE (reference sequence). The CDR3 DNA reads TGTGCCAGCAGACCAGTTCCTACGGACTATGGCTACACCTTC. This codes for CASRPVPTDYGYTF.

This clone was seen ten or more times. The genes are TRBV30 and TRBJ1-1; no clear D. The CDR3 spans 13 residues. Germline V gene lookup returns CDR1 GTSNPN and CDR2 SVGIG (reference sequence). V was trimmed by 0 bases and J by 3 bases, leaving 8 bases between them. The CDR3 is CAWSVREHTEAFF. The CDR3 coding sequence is TGTGCCTGGAGTGTAAGGGAACACACTGAAGCTTTCTTT.

The CDR3 region has the DNA TGTGCCAGCAGCTTAGATTATAATGGCTACACCTTC. Protein sequence: CASSLDYNGYTF. The chain links TRBV11-2 to TRBJ1-2, with D hard to call. The germline V gene has CDR1 SGHAT and CDR2 FQNNGV. The CDR3 spans 12 residues. Trimming shortened V by 0 bases and J by 6 bases, and 5 bases separated the two germline ends.

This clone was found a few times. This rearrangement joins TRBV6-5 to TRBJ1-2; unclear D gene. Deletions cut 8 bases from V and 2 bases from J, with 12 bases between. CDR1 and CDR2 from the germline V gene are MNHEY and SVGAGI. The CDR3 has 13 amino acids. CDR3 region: CASGYGPNYGYTF. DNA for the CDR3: TGTGCCAGCGGGTACGGACCAAACTATGGCTACACCTTC.